This T cell receptor beta chain is drawn from a study of blood T cells in healthy people across ages. Using a J-beta primer mix together with a sample-barcoded 5' primer, a second PCR was run for roughly 7 to 12 cycles. From the 5' RACE reads, TCRdb called clonotypes with MiXCR, one entry per CDR3 protein. The sample includes 710,000 or so distinct CDR3 sequences, approximately 31% of them seen just once. The CDR3 runs 15 residues. CDR1 is SGHRS and CDR2 is YFSETQ in the germline V gene. V gave up 5 bases and J gave up 1 base, with 15 bases separating them. Ten or more counts support this clonotype. The specimen was blood. The TCR sequence derives from a woman aged 80 or older in good health. The rearrangement joins TRBV5-1 to TRBJ2-5; TRBD1 might be the D (5 bases). The CDR3 coding sequence is TGCGCCAGCAGTATCAGGACACAACTCCAAGAGACCCAGTACTTC. Its protein is CASSIRTQLQETQYF.